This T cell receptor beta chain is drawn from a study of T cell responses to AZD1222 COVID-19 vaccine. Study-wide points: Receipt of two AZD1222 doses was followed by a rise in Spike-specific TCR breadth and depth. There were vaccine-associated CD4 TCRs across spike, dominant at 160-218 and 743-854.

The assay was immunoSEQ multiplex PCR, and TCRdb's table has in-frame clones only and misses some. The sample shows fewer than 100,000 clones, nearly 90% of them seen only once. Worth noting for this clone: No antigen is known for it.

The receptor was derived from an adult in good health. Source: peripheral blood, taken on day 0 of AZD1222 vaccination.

The CDR3 bases are TGCGCCAGCAGCTTGGGTCCAGGGCCGGGGGAAAAACTGTTTTTT. Its translation: CASSLGPGPGEKLFF. The rearrangement links TRBV5-1 to TRBJ1-4; D might be TRBD1 (5 bases). Germline loops: CDR1 SGHRS, CDR2 YFSETQ. This CDR3 contains 15 residues. V was trimmed by 0 bases and J by 8 bases, leaving 14 bases between them.